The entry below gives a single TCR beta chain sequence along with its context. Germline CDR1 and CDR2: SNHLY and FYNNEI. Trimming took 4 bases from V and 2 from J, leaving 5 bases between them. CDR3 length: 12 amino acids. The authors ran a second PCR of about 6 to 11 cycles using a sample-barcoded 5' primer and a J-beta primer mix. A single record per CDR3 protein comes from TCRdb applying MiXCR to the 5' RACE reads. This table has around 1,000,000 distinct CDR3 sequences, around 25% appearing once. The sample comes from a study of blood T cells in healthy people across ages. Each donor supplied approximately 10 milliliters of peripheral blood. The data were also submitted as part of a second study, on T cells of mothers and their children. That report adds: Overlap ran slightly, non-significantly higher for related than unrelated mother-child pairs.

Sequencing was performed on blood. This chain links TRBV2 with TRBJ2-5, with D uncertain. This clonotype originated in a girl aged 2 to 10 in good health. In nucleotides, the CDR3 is TGTGCCAGCAGTGTCTTTCAAGAGACCCAGTACTTC. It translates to CASSVFQETQYF.